Listed here is a single T cell receptor beta chain. The data originate from a study of cytomegalovirus exposure and HLA in healthy donors. Amplification used 60 Vbeta primers and 13 Jbeta primers. Clones were sequenced by immunoSEQ multiplex PCR, and TCRdb holds only the in-frame ones, with some missing. The sample totals more than 140,000 clones. V lost 5 bases and J lost 7; bases outside the gene matches: 16. This CDR3 is built from 18 residues. The germline V gene encodes CDR1 SGHNT and CDR2 YENEEA. V and J are TRBV11-3 and TRBJ2-1, with 11 nucleotides matching TRBD2. Sequenced: PBMCs. This TCR derives from a woman between 18 and 30 years old in good health and CMV-seronegative. This CDR3 reads CASSARLAGIPGANEQFF. CDR3 nucleotide sequence: TGTGCCAGCAGCGCAAGACTAGCGGGGATCCCGGGGGCTAATGAGCAGTTCTTC.